This T cell receptor beta chain was sequenced in a study of cytomegalovirus exposure and HLA in healthy donors. General study points: CMV serostatus alone was available as immune exposure information.

As for this clone: Antigen specificity is unknown.

J lost 6 bases, V lost 4 bases, and 11 bases had no gene match. The CDR3 contains 16 residues. Looked up from germline, CDR1 is SGHNT and CDR2 is YYREEE (reference sequence). PCR used 60 Vbeta primers and 13 Jbeta primers. Clones were sequenced by immunoSEQ multiplex PCR, and TCRdb holds only the in-frame ones, with some missing. This sample contains fewer than 85,000 clones. The receptor was derived from a man aged 25 to 40 in good health and CMV-seronegative. The sequenced sample consisted of PBMCs. The chain uses TRBV5-4 and TRBJ2-2; 8 bases map to TRBD2. The DNA of the CDR3 is TGTGCCAGCAGCGAGGCGAGCGGGAGAAGGGCCGGGGAGCTGTTTTTT. It encodes CASSEASGRRAGELFF.